The sequence of this T cell receptor beta chain was determined in a study of vaccination and CD4 T cells after COVID-19. Overall study context: Two of the convalescents were Hispanic, and the group consisted of six males and four females. Diagnosis preceded the drawing of post-COVID samples by a median about 98 days (range 35 to 161). General study findings and limits: Among convalescent patients, a median around 86% of reactive clones emerged only after vaccination.

The study sequenced cultured CD4+ T cell DNA using the Oncomine TCR Beta short-read assay. TCRdb redid the calling of the PCR reads with MiXCR, one entry per CDR3 protein. The sample holds about 12,000 distinct CDR3 sequences, approximately 53% seen once. CDR1 SGHVS and CDR2 FQNEAQ come from the germline V gene. The V gene end was trimmed by 5 bases and the J gene end by 10 bases; junction bases not matched to a gene: 5. The CDR3 runs 14 residues. A word on this clonotype: Its matching antigen is unknown.

Treatment reported: approximately 9-day PBMC culture with coronavirus spike peptide pools or control peptides (ViraFEST assay). ViraFEST used peptide pools to expand antigen-specific T cells and subsequently sequenced their TCRs. The source of this sequence is a human donor who had recovered from COVID-19. The sample was CD4+ T cells from blood, cultured in vitro. This sequence joins TRBV7-8 and TRBJ2-1; 13 bases fit TRBD2. CDR3 loop: CASSPGLAGREQFF. The CDR3 bases are TGTGCCAGCAGCCCGGGACTAGCGGGGAGGGAGCAGTTCTTC.